This T cell receptor beta chain was identified during a study of cytomegalovirus exposure and HLA in healthy donors. This CDR3 is built from 13 residues. Trimming removed 10 bases at V and 4 bases at J, with 16 bases between. Germline V lookup: CDR1 MNHNS, CDR2 SASEGT. The method was immunoSEQ multiplex PCR; TCRdb's version includes in-frame clones alone and lacks a portion of them. The sample has 100,000 to 150,000 clones, approximately 95% seen once; the top ten hold about 1.7%. The material sequenced was PBMCs. The chain carries TRBV6-1 and TRBJ1-2; tentative D call: TRBD1 (6 bases). The source is a man aged 18-30 years in good health and CMV-seronegative. The CDR3 sequence: CATSLADSYGYTF. In DNA form, the CDR3 reads TGTGCCACCTCCCTAGCGGACAGCTATGGCTACACCTTC.